The TCR beta chain described here comes from a study of cytomegalovirus exposure and HLA in healthy donors (dated by TCRdb to the late 2010s). About the full investigation: An earlier analysis of more than 550 of the donors reported roughly 300 Gb of sequence data and around 120 million unique TCR beta sequences obtained from around 190 million T cells. Approximately 300 gigabases of sequencing data and 70 million to 95 million unique TCR sequences made up an early release that covered approximately 700 HLA-typed donors. Of the roughly 400 genotyped donors, less than 90% were placed in the genetic ancestry cluster associated with self-reported Caucasian donors. The aim of the study was to test whether cataloging public T cell receptors could identify signatures of past pathogen exposure. The T cell repertoires of 550 to 850 subjects were profiled by immunosequencing and related to cytomegalovirus serostatus. Besides the first cohort of approximately 670 subjects, a separate validation cohort made up of 120 or so different subjects was used. High-throughput TCR immunosequencing, statistical association of individual TCRs with disease status, and machine learning were combined to predict cytomegalovirus infection status. A later analysis re-examined previously published TCR beta repertoires from 610 or so donors and added high-resolution HLA genotyping to investigate patterns of TCR occurrence. In the later analysis, no new phenotypic data were used to find candidate immune exposures; instead, reliance was placed on TCR beta sequences and their occurrence across donors. An earlier analysis of 587 of the donors used high-throughput TCR beta sequencing to judge whether each TCR beta V gene segment behaved as functional or pseudogenic. Donor age, sex, ethnicity and CMV serostatus were compiled together with the repertoire data. In a later genetic analysis, genome-wide SNP genotypes for about 65% of the roughly 670 donors were used, and that subset was treated as a discovery cohort. Every repertoire in the discovery cohort had been generated on one and the same sequencing platform. Both class I and class II loci were covered by HLA typing, at four-digit resolution. Typing coverage differed by locus: A, B, C, DRB1 and DQB1 were typed in roughly 629-630 donors, DQA1 in about 500, DPA1 in some 610, and DPB1 in 450 to 480. Roughly 5 DR-DQ haplotypes were treated as single units for association and clustering because of strong linkage in the cohort. Among about 370 genotyped donors of the cohort, an average of approximately 240,000 unique TCR beta nucleotide sequences was sequenced per donor, of which about 19% were non-productive.

The protocol used for the library was the immunoSEQ multiplex PCR assay. For the multiplex PCR, a mixture combining 60 forward primers for TCR Vbeta segments and 13 reverse primers for TCR Jbeta segments was used. The CDR3 region of rearranged TCR beta genes was amplified from genomic DNA with a multiplex PCR assay. The Illumina HiSeq System was used to sequence the amplified TCR beta libraries as 87-base-pair reads. The paper's data handling went like this. A later analysis tallied roughly 78 million unique TCR beta chains across the roughly 610 repertoires, and about 10 million of those chains were shared by two or more donors. To remove PCR and sequencing errors, raw reads were error-corrected and collapsed into unique sequences using a nearest-neighbor algorithm that merged closely related sequences. To assign V, D and J gene segments, CDR3 sequences were aligned to IMGT reference sequences. For a sequence to be retained, a match of at least six nucleotides was required to both a V gene segment and a J gene segment. Rearrangements were called productive when the CDR3 lacked stop codons and stayed in frame with V and J; all others were non-productive. CDR3 was defined according to IMGT convention as the region running from the second conserved V-encoded cysteine to the conserved J-encoded phenylalanine. Sequences without an unambiguous match to a single V gene segment were excluded from the earlier analysis of approximately 560 of the donors. In an earlier analysis of several hundred of the donors, V segments were called functional above 56.7% productive rearrangements and were called segregating when the between-donor standard deviation exceeded 5%. A statistical classification framework was built for diagnosing cytomegalovirus status from the catalog of TCR beta chain sequences. A later analysis assigned V and J genes by comparing TCR nucleotide sequences with IMGT/GENE-DB human TR gene sequences. Using the TCRdist pipeline, a later analysis assigned CDR3 sequences along with most-parsimonious VDJ recombination scenarios. In a later analysis, each TCR beta chain was defined by its CDR3 amino acid sequence together with its V-gene family, and reads lacking a unique V-gene family were excluded. A later analysis removed 550 to 700 highly shared, low-generation-probability nucleotide sequences to deal with suspected cross-contamination and a sequencing artifact. A later analysis calculated a clonal expansion index for each public chain from normalized within-repertoire ranks of inferred template counts. Generation probabilities in a later analysis came from a VDJ recombination model fitted to out-of-frame rearrangements, and those results were checked against IGoR. In a later analysis, hypergeometric tests were used to score TCR-TCR, TCR-HLA and TCR-CMV co-occurrence, with a repertoire-size bias correction applied to TCR pairs. A later analysis estimated false discovery rates by permuting HLA or CMV assignments 20 times. In a later analysis, co-occurring TCRs were grouped using DBSCAN, and TCRdist sequence similarity was added for clustering within HLA-allele-positive subsets. Repertoires with fewer than 30,000 or more than 120,000 public chains, plus five repertoires with anomalous nucleotide sharing, were excluded from co-occurrence clustering. The source is immuneACCESS, and TCRdb retained only in-frame sequences with V and J called. Part of the clones is not carried over; for the studies checked, unresolved V genes explain less than half of this, and the remainder is unexplained. From that table come the V and J calls and clone size; the DNA was used to work out D and trimming. Recorded for this sample are about 140,000 clones; about 84% of them occurred a single time. 2% to 2.5% of the sample rests with the top ten.

General findings and caveats noted by the study authors: The authors suggested that the approach could potentially be generalized to other disease states and immunological phenotypes. Assigning TCR associations to individual alleles was difficult when HLA alleles, especially DR and DQ, strongly co-occurred. In a later genetic analysis, fewer N-insertions in productive TCRs were reported among donors in an Asian-associated ancestry cluster than the approximately 670-donor mean. A total of 150 or so TCR beta chains were listed by the study as associated with cytomegalovirus. Presence/absence analyses assumed roughly uniform sequencing depth across donors, an assumption that may not hold. According to a later analysis, most CMV-associated TCR beta chains appeared to be HLA-restricted, and the HLA associations seemed to be driven largely by CMV exposure. A later genetic analysis associated a missense DCLRE1C variant with V-gene and J-gene trimming of TCR beta chains, and an independent cohort replicated the association. Because the 87-base-pair reads could not distinguish some IMGT-functional V segments, including TRBV6-2 and TRBV6-3, those segments were excluded. Across donors, most TCR sequences were observed very rarely, whereas some public TCRs were present in many individuals. In vitro tests confirmed that a few of the cytomegalovirus-associated TCR beta chains recognize cytomegalovirus antigens. Cytomegalovirus status was reported to be diagnosed by the classifier with high specificity and sensitivity in both the original and validation cohorts. This cohort had only TCR beta chains sequenced, and the lack of alpha or paired-chain data limited which features could be detected. In an earlier analysis of about 550 of the donors, most TCR beta V segments were observed in productive rearrangements about 87% or about 30% of the time, broadly matching IMGT annotations. Linkage disequilibrium might explain the correlated functional status among segregating V segments, but an unknown experimental factor could not be ruled out. Because some donors lacked HLA typing at each locus, the association tests relied only on the typed subset. For the cohort, immune exposure information was limited to CMV serostatus. In a later analysis, HLA-associated TCR beta chains showed more clonal expansion and lower generation probabilities than non-associated chains that were equally common. A group of highly shared sequence variants was considered likely to be a technical artifact of the sequencing pipeline. A later analysis found that TCR association rates varied across HLA loci, with DRB1 alleles showing the most associated TCRs and HLA-C alleles the fewest. A later analysis associated about 16,000 TCR beta sequences with specific HLA alleles at a false discovery rate of 0.05. A further reported finding was that TCR beta sequences accurately predicted the HLA-A and HLA-B alleles for most subjects in the first cohort. The earlier analysis of approximately 560 of the donors excluded about 16 rarely observed V segments, including chromosome 9 orphons, because counts were too low. A later analysis reported that several top co-occurrence clusters appeared linked to parvovirus B19, influenza, CMV and Epstein-Barr virus.

CDR1 is given as SGHNT and CDR2 as YYREEE, both from the germline V gene (reference sequence). V has 6 bases trimmed and J has 1 base trimmed; junction bases matching no gene number 6. The CDR3 has 14 amino acids, counting the end cysteine and phenylalanine. Solely the CDR3 DNA is kept, with 42 bases framed from the first base. As regards this clone: The specificity of this receptor is unknown. Within one base of it there is no much larger clone, and no base qualities were kept.

The cohort comprised approximately 700 healthy bone marrow donors. All cohort members were sampled while nominally healthy, although unrecorded immune exposures were likely present. The donor was CMV seropositive and belonged to the group of more than 250 seropositive cohort members. A peripheral blood sample was collected from each donor, and TCR beta sequencing was performed on peripheral blood mononuclear cells. Genomic DNA was extracted from the blood cell samples with the Qiagen DNeasy Blood Extraction Kit. Sequenced sample: PBMCs. This sequence was found in a woman aged 18-30 years in good health and CMV-seropositive. The chain is assembled from TRBV5-4 and TRBJ1-1; TRBD1 fits 7 bases in the junction. The CDR3 has the sequence CASKGQRTNTEAFF. The bases read TGTGCCAGCAAGGGACAGCGCACGAACACTGAAGCTTTCTTT.